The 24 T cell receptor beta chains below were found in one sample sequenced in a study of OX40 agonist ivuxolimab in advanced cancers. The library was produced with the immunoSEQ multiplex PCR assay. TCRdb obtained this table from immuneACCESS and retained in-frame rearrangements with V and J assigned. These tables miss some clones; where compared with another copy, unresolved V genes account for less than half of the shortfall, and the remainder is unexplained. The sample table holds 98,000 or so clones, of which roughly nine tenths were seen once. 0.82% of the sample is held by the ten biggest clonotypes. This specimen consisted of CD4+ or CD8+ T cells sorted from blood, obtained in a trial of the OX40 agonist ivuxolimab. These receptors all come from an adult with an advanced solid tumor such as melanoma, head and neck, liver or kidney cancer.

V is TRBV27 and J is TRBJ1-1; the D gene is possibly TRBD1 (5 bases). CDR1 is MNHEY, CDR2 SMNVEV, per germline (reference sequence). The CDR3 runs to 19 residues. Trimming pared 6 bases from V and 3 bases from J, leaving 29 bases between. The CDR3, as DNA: TGTGCCAGCAGCCTGAGGGCACCGGGACTAGGGAGGATTTACACTGAAGCTTTCTTT. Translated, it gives CASSLRAPGLGRIYTEAFF.

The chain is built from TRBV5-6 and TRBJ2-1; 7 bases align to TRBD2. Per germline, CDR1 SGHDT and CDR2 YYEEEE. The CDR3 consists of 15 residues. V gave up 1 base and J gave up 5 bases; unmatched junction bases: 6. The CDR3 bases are TGTGCCAGCAGCTTGTACGGACTAGACAACAATGAGCAGTTCTTC. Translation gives CASSLYGLDNNEQFF.

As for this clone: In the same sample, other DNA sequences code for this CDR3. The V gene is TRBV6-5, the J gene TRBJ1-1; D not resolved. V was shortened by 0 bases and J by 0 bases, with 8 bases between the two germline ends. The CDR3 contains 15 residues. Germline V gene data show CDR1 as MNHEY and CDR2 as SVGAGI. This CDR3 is CASSYSGLLNTEAFF. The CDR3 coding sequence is TGTGCCAGCAGTTACTCTGGACTTTTGAACACTGAAGCTTTCTTT.

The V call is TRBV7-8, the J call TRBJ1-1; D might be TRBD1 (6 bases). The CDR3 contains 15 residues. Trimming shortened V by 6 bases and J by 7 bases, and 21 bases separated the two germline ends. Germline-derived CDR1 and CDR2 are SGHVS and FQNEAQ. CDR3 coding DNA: TGTGCCAGCAGAAACAACAGGGTTCCGGGTAATGAAGCTTTCTTT. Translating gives CASRNNRVPGNEAFF.

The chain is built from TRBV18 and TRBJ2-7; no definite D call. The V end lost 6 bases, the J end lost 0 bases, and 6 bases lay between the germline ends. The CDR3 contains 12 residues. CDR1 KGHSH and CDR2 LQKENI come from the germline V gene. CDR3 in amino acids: CASSQSSYEQYV. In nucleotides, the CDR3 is TGTGCCAGCTCTCAGAGCTCCTACGAGCAGTACGTC.

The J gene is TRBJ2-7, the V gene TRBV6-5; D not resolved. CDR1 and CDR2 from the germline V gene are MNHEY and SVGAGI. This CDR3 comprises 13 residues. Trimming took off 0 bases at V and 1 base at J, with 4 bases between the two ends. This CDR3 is CASSYSGSYEQYF. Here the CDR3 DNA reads TGTGCCAGCAGTTACTCAGGATCCTACGAGCAGTACTTC.

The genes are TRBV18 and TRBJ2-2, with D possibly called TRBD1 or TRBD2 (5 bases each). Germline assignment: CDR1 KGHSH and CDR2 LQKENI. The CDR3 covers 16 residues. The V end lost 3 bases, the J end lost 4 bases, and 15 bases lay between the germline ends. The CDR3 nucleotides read TGTGCCAGCTCACCTGGGACGGTCAAGGGCACCGGGGAGCTGTTTTTT. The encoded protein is CASSPGTVKGTGELFF.

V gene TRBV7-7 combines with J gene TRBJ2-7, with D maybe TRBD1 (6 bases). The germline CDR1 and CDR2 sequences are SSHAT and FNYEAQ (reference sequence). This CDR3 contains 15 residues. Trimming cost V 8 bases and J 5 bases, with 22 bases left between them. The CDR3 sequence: CASSPQAGDLHEQYV. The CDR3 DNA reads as TGTGCCAGCTCACCACAGGCAGGGGACCTCCACGAGCAGTACGTC.

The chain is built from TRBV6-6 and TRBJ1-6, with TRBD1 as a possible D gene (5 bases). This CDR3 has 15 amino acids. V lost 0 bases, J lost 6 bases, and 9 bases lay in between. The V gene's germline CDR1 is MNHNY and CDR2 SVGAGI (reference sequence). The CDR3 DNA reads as TGTGCCAGCAGTTACTCGATCCAGGGTAATTCACCCCTCCACTTT. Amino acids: CASSYSIQGNSPLHF.

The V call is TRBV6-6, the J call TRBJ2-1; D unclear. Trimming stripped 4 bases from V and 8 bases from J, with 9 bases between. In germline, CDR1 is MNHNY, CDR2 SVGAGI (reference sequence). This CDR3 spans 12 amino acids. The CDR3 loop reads CASSFSMHEQFF. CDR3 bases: TGTGCCAGCAGTTTTAGCATGCATGAGCAGTTCTTC.

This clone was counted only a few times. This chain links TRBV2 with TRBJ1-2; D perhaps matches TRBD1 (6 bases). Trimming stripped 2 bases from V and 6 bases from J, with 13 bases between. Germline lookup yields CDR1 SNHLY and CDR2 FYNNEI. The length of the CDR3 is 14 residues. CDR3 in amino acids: CASSEMGGGDGYTF. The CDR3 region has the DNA TGTGCCAGCAGTGAAATGGGCGGGGGCGATGGCTACACCTTC.

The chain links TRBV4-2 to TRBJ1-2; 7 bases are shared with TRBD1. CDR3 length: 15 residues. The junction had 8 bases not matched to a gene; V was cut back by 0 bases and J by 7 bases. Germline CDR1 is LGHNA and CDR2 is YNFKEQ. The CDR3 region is CASSQELNRGGGYTF. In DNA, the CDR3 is TGTGCCAGCAGCCAAGAACTTAACAGGGGTGGTGGCTACACCTTC.

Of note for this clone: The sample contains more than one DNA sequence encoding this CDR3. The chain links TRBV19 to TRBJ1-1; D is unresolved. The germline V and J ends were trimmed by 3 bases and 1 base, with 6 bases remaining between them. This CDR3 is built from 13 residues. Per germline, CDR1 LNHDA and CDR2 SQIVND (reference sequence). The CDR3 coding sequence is TGTGCCAGTAGTATCCGCAGGAACACTGAAGCTTTCTTT. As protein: CASSIRRNTEAFF. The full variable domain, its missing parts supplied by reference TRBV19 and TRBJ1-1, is DGGITQSPKYLFRKEGQNVTLSCEQNLNHDAMYWYRQDPGQGLRLIYYSQIVNDFQKGDIAEGYSVSREKKESFPLTVTSAQKNPTAFYLCASSIRRNTEAFFGQGTRLTVV.

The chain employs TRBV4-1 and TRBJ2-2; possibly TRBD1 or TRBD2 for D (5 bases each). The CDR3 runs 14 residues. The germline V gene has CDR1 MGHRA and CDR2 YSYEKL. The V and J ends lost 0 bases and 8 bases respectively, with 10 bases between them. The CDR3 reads CASSQDTWGGELFF. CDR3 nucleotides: TGCGCCAGCAGCCAAGATACCTGGGGGGGGGAGCTGTTTTTT.

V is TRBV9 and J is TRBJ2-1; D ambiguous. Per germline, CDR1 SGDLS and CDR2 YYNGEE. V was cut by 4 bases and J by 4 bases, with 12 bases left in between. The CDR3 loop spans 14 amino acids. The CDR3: CASSPHLGYNEQFF. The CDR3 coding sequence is TGTGCCAGCAGCCCCCATCTCGGATACAATGAGCAGTTCTTC.

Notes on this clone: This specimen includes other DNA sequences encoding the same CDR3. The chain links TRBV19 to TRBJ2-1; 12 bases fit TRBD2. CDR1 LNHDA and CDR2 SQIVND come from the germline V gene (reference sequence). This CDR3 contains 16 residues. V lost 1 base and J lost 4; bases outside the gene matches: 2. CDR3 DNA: TGTGCCAGTAGTATAGGGGGACTAGCGGGTTACAATGAGCAGTTCTTC. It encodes CASSIGGLAGYNEQFF.

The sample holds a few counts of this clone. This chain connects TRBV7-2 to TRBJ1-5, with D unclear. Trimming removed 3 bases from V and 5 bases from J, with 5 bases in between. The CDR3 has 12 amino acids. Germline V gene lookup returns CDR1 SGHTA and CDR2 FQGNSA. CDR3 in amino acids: CASSFSDQPQHF. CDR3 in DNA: TGTGCCAGCAGCTTCTCGGATCAGCCCCAGCATTTT. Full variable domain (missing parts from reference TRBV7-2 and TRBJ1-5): GAGVSQSPSNKVTEKGKDVELRCDPISGHTALYWYRQSLGQGLEFLIYFQGNSAPDKSGLPSDRFSAERTGGSVSTLTIQRTQQEDSAVYLCASSFSDQPQHFGDGTRLSIL.

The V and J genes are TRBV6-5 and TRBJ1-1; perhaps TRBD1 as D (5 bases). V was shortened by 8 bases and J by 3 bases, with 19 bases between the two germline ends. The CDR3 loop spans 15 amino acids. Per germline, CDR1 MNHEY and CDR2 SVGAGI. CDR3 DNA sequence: TGTGCCAGCCGTTTGACAGAAAGGTCGGACACTGAAGCTTTCTTT. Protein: CASRLTERSDTEAFF.

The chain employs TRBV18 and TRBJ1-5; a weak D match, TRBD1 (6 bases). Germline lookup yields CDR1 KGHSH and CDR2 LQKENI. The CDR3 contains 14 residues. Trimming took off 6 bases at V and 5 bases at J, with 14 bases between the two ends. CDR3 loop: CASSLYRDDQPQHF. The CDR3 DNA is TGTGCCAGCTCGCTTTACAGGGACGATCAGCCCCAGCATTTT. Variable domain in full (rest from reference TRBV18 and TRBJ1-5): NAGVMQNPRHLVRRRGQEARLRCSPMKGHSHVYWYRQLPEEGLKFMVYLQKENIIDESGMPKERFSAEFPKEGPSILRIQQVVRGDSAAYFCASSLYRDDQPQHFGDGTRLSIL.

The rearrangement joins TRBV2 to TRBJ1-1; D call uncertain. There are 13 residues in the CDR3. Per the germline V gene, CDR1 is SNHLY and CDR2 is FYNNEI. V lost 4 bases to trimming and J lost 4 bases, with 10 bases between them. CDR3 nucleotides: TGTGCCAGCAGTGCCCGTGGTGGCACTGAAGCTTTCTTT. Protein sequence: CASSARGGTEAFF.

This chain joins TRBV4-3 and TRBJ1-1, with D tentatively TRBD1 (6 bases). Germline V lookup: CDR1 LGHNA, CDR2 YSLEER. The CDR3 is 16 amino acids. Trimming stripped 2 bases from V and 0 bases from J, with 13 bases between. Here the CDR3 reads CASSQRLGGMNTEAFF. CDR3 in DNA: TGCGCCAGCAGCCAAAGGTTAGGGGGGATGAACACTGAAGCTTTCTTT.

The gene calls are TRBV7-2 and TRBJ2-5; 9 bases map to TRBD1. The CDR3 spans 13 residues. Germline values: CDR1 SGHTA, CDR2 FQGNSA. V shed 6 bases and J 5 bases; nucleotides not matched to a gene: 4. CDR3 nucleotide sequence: TGTGCCAGCAGTCGTGACAGGGGGGAGACCCAGTACTTC. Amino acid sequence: CASSRDRGETQYF.

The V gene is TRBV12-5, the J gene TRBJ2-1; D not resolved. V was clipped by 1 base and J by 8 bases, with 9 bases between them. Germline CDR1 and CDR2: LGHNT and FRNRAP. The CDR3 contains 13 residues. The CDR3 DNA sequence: TGTGCTAGTGGTTTGGACTCGGGCGATGAGCAGTTCTTC. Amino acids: CASGLDSGDEQFF.

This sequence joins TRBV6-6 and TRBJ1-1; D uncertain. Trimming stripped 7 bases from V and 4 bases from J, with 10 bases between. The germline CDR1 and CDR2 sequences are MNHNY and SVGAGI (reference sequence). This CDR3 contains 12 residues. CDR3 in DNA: TGTGCCAGCACCGTTCCCAGCACTGAAGCTTTCTTT. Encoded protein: CASTVPSTEAFF.